A selection of T cell receptor beta chains follows, all from one sample in a study of T cell repertoires in cytomegalovirus infection. Each CDR3 protein gets one entry after TCRdb re-called the reads with MiXCR. The profile shows roughly 250,000 distinct CDR3 sequences, 22% of them singletons. The sequenced sample consisted of CD8+ T cells from PBMCs. The receptors were sampled from a human donor in good health (CMV status not recorded). Some clones in this sample may be carry-over from other donors' samples. Each CDR3 is given with its conserved first and last residue. The order of the fields is J gene, clone size, V gene, D gene, CDR3 length, CDR3 DNA, CDR3 protein. D genes are given only for firm matches. Expanded clones are given a class, and other clones once, few, many or no size at all.

j_call: TRBJ1-5; clone_size: -; v_call: TRBV6-6; d_call: -; cdr3_length: 12; cdr3_nt: TGTGCCAGCAGTTCCGATCGGTGGAGCCAGCATTTT; cdr3_aa: CASSSDRWSQHF
j_call: TRBJ2-5; clone_size: -; v_call: TRBV7-9; d_call: -; cdr3_length: 16; cdr3_nt: TGTGCCAGCAGCCACAGCCGGGACTGCCACCAAGAGACCCAGTACTTC; cdr3_aa: CASSHSRDCHQETQYF
j_call: TRBJ2-1; clone_size: many; v_call: TRBV7-9; d_call: TRBD2; cdr3_length: 14; cdr3_nt: TGTGCTACGGGGTTAGCGGGGGCCCGAAATGAGCAGTTCTTC; cdr3_aa: CATGLAGARNEQFF
j_call: TRBJ1-2; clone_size: many; v_call: TRBV28; d_call: -; cdr3_length: 17; cdr3_nt: TGTGCCAGCAGTTTCACAACGACAGAGCCGGTAAACTATGGCTACACCTTC; cdr3_aa: CASSFTTTEPVNYGYTF
j_call: TRBJ1-4; clone_size: -; v_call: TRBV7-3; d_call: -; cdr3_length: 14; cdr3_nt: TGTGCCAGCAGCTTTGGAGGTCTCGGGGAAAAACTGTTTTTT; cdr3_aa: CASSFGGLGEKLFF
j_call: TRBJ2-7; clone_size: many; v_call: TRBV9; d_call: TRBD2; cdr3_length: 15; cdr3_nt: TGTGCCAGCAGCCTTAGCGGGGGGAGCTCCTACGAGCAGTACTTC; cdr3_aa: CASSLSGGSSYEQYF
j_call: TRBJ2-7; clone_size: many; v_call: TRBV7-2; d_call: -; cdr3_length: 11; cdr3_nt: TGTGCCAGCAGCACCTTAGGCGAGCAGTACTTC; cdr3_aa: CASSTLGEQYF
j_call: TRBJ2-6; clone_size: many; v_call: TRBV7-8; d_call: -; cdr3_length: 17; cdr3_nt: TGTGCCAGCAGCTCGTGGGCCTCTGGGGCTGGGGCCAACGTCCTGACTTTC; cdr3_aa: CASSSWASGAGANVLTF
j_call: TRBJ2-1; clone_size: once; v_call: TRBV4-3; d_call: TRBD2; cdr3_length: 17; cdr3_nt: TGCGCCAGCAGCCAAGATGCGTTAGCGGGGGGAAAGAATGAGCAGTTCTTC; cdr3_aa: CASSQDALAGGKNEQFF
j_call: TRBJ2-7; clone_size: -; v_call: TRBV4-1; d_call: -; cdr3_length: 13; cdr3_nt: TGCGCCAGCAGCCAAGAAGTAATCTACGAGCAGTACTTC; cdr3_aa: CASSQEVIYEQYF
j_call: TRBJ2-1; clone_size: -; v_call: TRBV4-2; d_call: TRBD2; cdr3_length: 16; cdr3_nt: TGTGCCAGCAGCCAAGAAGCGGGGGGCCGGGTCAATGAGCAGTTCTTC; cdr3_aa: CASSQEAGGRVNEQFF
j_call: TRBJ2-7; clone_size: -; v_call: TRBV6-5; d_call: TRBD1; cdr3_length: 14; cdr3_nt: TGTGCCAGCAGTTTAGGGCAGGGGGCCCACGAGCAGTACTTC; cdr3_aa: CASSLGQGAHEQYF
j_call: TRBJ2-1; clone_size: many; v_call: TRBV7-9; d_call: -; cdr3_length: 15; cdr3_nt: TGTGCCAGCAGCATTTCCCTAGGGGTGCACAATGAGCAGTTCTTC; cdr3_aa: CASSISLGVHNEQFF
j_call: TRBJ1-1; clone_size: few; v_call: TRBV20-1; d_call: -; cdr3_length: 12; cdr3_nt: TGCAGTGCTCACGGATCGGCCACTGAAGCTTTCTTT; cdr3_aa: CSAHGSATEAFF